This is a list of T cell receptor beta chains from one sample in a study of circulating tumor DNA in untreated peripheral T-cell lymphoma. The method was immunoSEQ multiplex PCR; TCRdb's version includes in-frame clones alone and lacks a portion of them. In the table there are 450 or so clones, around three quarters of which are singletons. Sample: cell-free DNA from blood serum. These receptors were taken from a human donor with peripheral T-cell lymphoma. Both conserved end residues are trimmed from each CDR3.

>TRBJ2-7|TRBV6-5|12
ASSYSDRAYEQY
>TRBJ1-5|TRBV5-8|15
ASSPGTDLWSNQPQH
>TRBJ1-2|TRBV29-1|10
SVGGTGGGYT
>TRBJ1-2|TRBV5-1|13
ASRAGTGGDYGYT
>TRBJ2-7|TRBV2|12
ASCRDRGTHEQY
>TRBJ1-1|TRBV6-5|11
ASSYGGWGEAF
>TRBJ1-6|TRBV7-8|14
ASSQGGGQDNSPLH
>TRBJ2-1|TRBV18|14
ASSPPRGGPLNEQF
>TRBJ1-4|TRBV30|14
AWGREQGARDEKLF
>TRBJ1-4|TRBV5-4|15
ASSQGGAGGANEKLF
>TRBJ2-2|TRBV7-3|13
ASSFLQGSTGELF
>.|TRBV14|14
ASSQVWREGSYEQY
>TRBJ2-1|TRBV20-1|8
STRQGAWF
>TRBJ2-3|TRBV7-3|15
ASSLFSGRARTDTQY
>TRBJ1-5|TRBV19|11
ASSIGGPQPQH
>TRBJ2-1|TRBV7-9|13
ASSLGQIIYNEQF